The rows below give T cell receptor beta chains drawn from one sample of a study of blood T cell repertoires in COVID-19. Sequencing used immunoSEQ multiplex PCR; TCRdb keeps in-frame clones, though not all of them. The repertoire holds roughly 150,000 clones, with approximately 92% as singletons. Sequenced material: peripheral blood. These receptors were taken from a man aged 18 to 35 with COVID-19, enrolled during active disease. Both conserved end residues are part of each CDR3. D genes are given only for firm matches. Not every row has a clone size; where given, it reads once, few, many or a size class.

>TRBJ1-1|TRBV7-9|TRBD1|NA
TGTGCCAGCAGAGTAGGGGGCAGGCCTAACACTGAAGCTTTCTTT
CASRVGGRPNTEAFF
>TRBJ2-7|TRBV28|NA|NA
TGTGCCAGCAGTCCCCTGGGAGTCTACGAGCAGTACTTC
CASSPLGVYEQYF
>TRBJ2-2|TRBV9|NA|NA
TGTGCCAGCAGCCCTCTCACCGGGGAGCTGTTTTTT
CASSPLTGELFF
>TRBJ1-6|TRBV6-5|NA|NA
TGTGCCAGCAGTTTGGGGGGTGATTCACCCCTCCACTTT
CASSLGGDSPLHF
>TRBJ2-7|TRBV27|TRBD1|NA
TGTGCCACCGGGACAGTTGAGCAGTACTTC
CATGTVEQYF
>TRBJ2-1|TRBV6-6|TRBD2|NA
TGTGCCAGCAGTCGACTAGCGGGAGGGTCCTACAATGAGCAGTTCTTC
CASSRLAGGSYNEQFF
>TRBJ2-5|TRBV6-1|TRBD1|NA
TGTGCCAGCAGTGAAACAGGGGGCTCGGAGACCCAGTACTTC
CASSETGGSETQYF
>TRBJ2-2|TRBV2|TRBD1|NA
TGTGCCAGCAGCGGGACAGGGGAGGTAGGGGAGCTGTTTTTT
CASSGTGEVGELFF
>TRBJ2-1|TRBV9|NA|NA
TGTGCCAGCAGCGTAGACCGAGCACAGCCTCTCTTC
CASSVDRAQPLF
>TRBJ2-3|TRBV7-2|NA|NA
TGTGCCAGCAGCTTACAGGTTAGCACAGATACGCAGTATTTT
CASSLQVSTDTQYF
>TRBJ2-1|TRBV6-1|TRBD2|NA
TGTGCCAGCAGTGAAGGAGGACTAGCGAACAATGAGCAGTTCTTC
CASSEGGLANNEQFF
>TRBJ2-5|TRBV6-5|NA|NA
TGTGCCAGCAGTTTCGGGGTTCTAACAGAGACCCAGTACTTC
CASSFGVLTETQYF
>TRBJ2-2|TRBV6-5|NA|NA
TGTGCCAGCAGGAACAGGGTGGACACCGGGGAGCTGTTTTTT
CASRNRVDTGELFF
>TRBJ2-7|TRBV24-1|NA|NA
TGTGCCACCCGAAGACAGGACCCGACTAGCCCGGGGAGCTCCTACGAGCAGTACTTC
CATRRQDPTSPGSSYEQYF
>TRBJ1-2|TRBV6-5|NA|once
TGTGCCAGCAGTACCCAGGGTCATAACTATGGCTACACCTTC
CASSTQGHNYGYTF
>TRBJ2-2|TRBV27|NA|NA
TGTGCCAGCAGATGGGGGGTGGGCACCGGGGAGCTGTTTTTT
CASRWGVGTGELFF